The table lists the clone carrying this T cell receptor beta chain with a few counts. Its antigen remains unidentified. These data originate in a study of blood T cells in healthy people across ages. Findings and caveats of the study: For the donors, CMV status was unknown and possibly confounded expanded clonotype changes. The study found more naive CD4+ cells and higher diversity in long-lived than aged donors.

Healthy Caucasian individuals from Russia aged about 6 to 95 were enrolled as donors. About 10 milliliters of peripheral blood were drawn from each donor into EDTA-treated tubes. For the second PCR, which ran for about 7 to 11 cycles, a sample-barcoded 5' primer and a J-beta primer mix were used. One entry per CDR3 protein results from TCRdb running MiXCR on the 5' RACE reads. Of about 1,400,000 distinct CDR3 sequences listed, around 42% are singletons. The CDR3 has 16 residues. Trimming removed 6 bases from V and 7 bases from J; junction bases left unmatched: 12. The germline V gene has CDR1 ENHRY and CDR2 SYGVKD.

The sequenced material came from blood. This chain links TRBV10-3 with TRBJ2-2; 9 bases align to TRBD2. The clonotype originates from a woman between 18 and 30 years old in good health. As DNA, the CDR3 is TGTGCCATCAGAAACGGGCTAGCGGGGCCCCGCGGGGAGCTGTTTTTT. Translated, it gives CAIRNGLAGPRGELFF.